The source of this T cell receptor beta chain is a study of control samples from healthy donors and cancer patients. V lost 2 bases to trimming and J lost 1 base, with 19 bases between them. The CDR3 has 18 residues. Germline loops: CDR1 SGDLS, CDR2 YYNGEE. The protocol was immunoSEQ multiplex PCR, while the TCRdb copy is restricted to in-frame clones and leaves out a portion. Of approximately 87,000 clones listed, roughly nine tenths are singletons. The sequenced sample was blood. This sequence joins TRBV9 and TRBJ1-3; D uncertain. This receptor was taken from a man between 45 and 60 years old in good health. CDR3 sequence reads: CASSVTTTIGASGNTIYF. For the CDR3, the DNA is TGTGCCAGCAGCGTCACCACCACCATAGGCGCTTCTGGAAACACCATATATTTT. Full variable domain (remainder filled in from reference TRBV9 and TRBJ1-3): DSGVTQTPKHLITATGQRVTLRCSPRSGDLSVYWYQQSLDQGLQFLIQYYNGEERAKGNILERFSAQQFPDLHSELNLSSLELGDSALYFCASSVTTTIGASGNTIYFGEGSWLTVV.